This T cell receptor beta chain originates from a study of CD8+CD57+ T cells in acquired aplastic anemia. Study findings and constraints: A significant difference in CD8+ Simpson's diversity between patients and controls was not found.

The table lists this clonotype with a few counts. Its antigen is unidentified. The use of genomic DNA as template underpinned the TCR beta VDJ and CDR3 profiling. MiXCR, applied by TCRdb to the reads, yields one record per CDR3 protein. The sample lists a few hundred thousand distinct CDR3 sequences, roughly 59% occurring once. The sequenced patients had an expansion of CD8+CD57+ cells seen by flow cytometry. No therapy was given to patients before blood sampling. Germline loops: CDR1 SGHVS, CDR2 FQNEAQ. The germline V and J ends were trimmed by 1 base and 5 bases, with 12 bases remaining between them. The CDR3 has 15 residues.

The source material was sorted CD4+, CD8+, or CD8+CD57+ T cells (not recorded which) from PBMCs. The source of this sequence is a human donor with aplastic anemia. The chain joins TRBV7-8 to TRBJ2-1; TRBD1 or TRBD2 may be the D gene (5 bases each). The CDR3 region is CASSLGLGTHNEQFF. The CDR3 nucleotides are TGTGCCAGCAGCTTAGGGCTAGGGACCCACAATGAGCAGTTCTTC.